One T cell receptor beta chain is described in this entry. Its antigen specificity is not known. No quality values exist for individual bases; no much larger clone is one base distant. V is cut back by 0 bases and J by 1 base, with 3 bases in the junction unmatched. The CDR3 covers 16 residues, taking in both the cysteine and the phenylalanine. CDR3 DNA is the only sequence kept; it has 48 bases, read in frame from the first base. In the germline V gene, CDR1 corresponds to SGDLS and CDR2 to YYNGEE. This entry belongs to a study of T cell changes during pregnancy in multiple sclerosis (dated by TCRdb to the late 2010s). Concerning the study at large: The study examined how the T cell repertoire changed over the course of pregnancy in women with multiple sclerosis.

Preparation of the library involved the immunoSEQ multiplex PCR assay. The immuneACCESS repertoire file appears here via TCRdb, limited to in-frame rearrangements. These files lack a portion of the clones; in checked studies, under half of the deficit traces to unresolved V genes, and the cause of the others is not known. Within this sample are more than 25,000 clones, with 91% of them counted one time only. Approximately 3.6% of the sample belongs to the ten largest clones. Specimen: CD8+ T cells from peripheral blood mononuclear cells, collected in the second trimester of pregnancy. The origin of this receptor is a female donor in good health, enrolled as a control in a pregnancy study. This sequence uses TRBV9 and TRBJ2-2, with TRBD1 identical over 7 junction bases. At the DNA level, the sequence is TGTGCCAGCAGCGTAGGACAGGGTCTGAACACCGGGGAGCTGTTTTTT. It is translated as CASSVGQGLNTGELFF.